This T cell receptor beta chain was sequenced in a study of cytomegalovirus exposure and HLA in healthy donors. The study, taken as a whole, reports: Reportedly, diagnosis of cytomegalovirus status by the classifier showed high specificity and sensitivity.

Comment on this clone: Antigen specificity is unknown.

It was with 60 Vbeta and 13 Jbeta primers that the PCR ran. The repertoire was sequenced with immunoSEQ multiplex PCR; TCRdb's copy has only in-frame clones and lacks some. Counted here are over 150,000 clones, roughly 84% occurring once; the ten biggest clones make up about 0.4%. The receptor was derived from a boy between 2 and 15 years old in good health and CMV-seronegative. Material: PBMCs.

The CDR3 nucleotides are TGCGCCAGCAGCCTCCAAGGACAGGGCGCCTACGAGCAGTACTTC. It is translated as CASSLQGQGAYEQYF. The chain has TRBV4-1 and TRBJ2-7, with 8 positions matching TRBD1. The CDR3 covers 15 residues. The V gene end was trimmed by 4 bases and the J gene end by 2 bases; junction bases not matched to a gene: 7. Germline V lookup: CDR1 MGHRA, CDR2 YSYEKL.